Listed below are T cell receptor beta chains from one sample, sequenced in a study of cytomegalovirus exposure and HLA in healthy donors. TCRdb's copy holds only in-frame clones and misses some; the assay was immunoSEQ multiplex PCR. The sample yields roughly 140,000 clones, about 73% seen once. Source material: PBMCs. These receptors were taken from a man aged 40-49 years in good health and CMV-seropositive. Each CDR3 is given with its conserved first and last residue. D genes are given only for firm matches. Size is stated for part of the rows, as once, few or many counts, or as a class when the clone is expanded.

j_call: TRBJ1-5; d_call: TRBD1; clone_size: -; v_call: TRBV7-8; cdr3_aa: CASSGRQGGSNQPQHF; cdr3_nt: TGTGCCAGCAGCGGTCGACAGGGGGGTAGCAATCAGCCCCAGCATTTT
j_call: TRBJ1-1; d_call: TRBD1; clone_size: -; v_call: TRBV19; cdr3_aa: CASSTADRGNTEAFF; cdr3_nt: TGTGCCAGTAGTACTGCCGACAGGGGGAACACTGAAGCTTTCTTT
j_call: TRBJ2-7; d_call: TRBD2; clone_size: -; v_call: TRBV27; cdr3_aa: CASSSTPGLAELYF; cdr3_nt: TGTGCCAGCAGTTCGACACCGGGACTAGCGGAATTGTACTTC
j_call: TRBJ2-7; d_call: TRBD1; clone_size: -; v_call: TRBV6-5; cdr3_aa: CASRRGQGGSYEQCF; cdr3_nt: TGTGCCAGCAGGAGAGGACAGGGGGGTTCCTACGAGCAGTGCTTC
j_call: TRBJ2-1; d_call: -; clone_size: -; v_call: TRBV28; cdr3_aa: CASSFNEQFF; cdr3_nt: TGTGCCAGCAGCTTCAATGAGCAGTTCTTC
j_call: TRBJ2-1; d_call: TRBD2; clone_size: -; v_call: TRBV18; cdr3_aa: CASTGTSGYNEQFF; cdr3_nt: TGTGCCAGCACCGGGACTAGCGGATACAATGAGCAGTTCTTC
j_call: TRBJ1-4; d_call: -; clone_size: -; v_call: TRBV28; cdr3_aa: CASSLRWEEKLFF; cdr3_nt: TGTGCCAGCAGTTTAAGGTGGGAGGAAAAACTGTTTTTT
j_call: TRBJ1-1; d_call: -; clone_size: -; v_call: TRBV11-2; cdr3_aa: CASSLFDSTEAFF; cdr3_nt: TGTGCCAGCAGCTTATTTGACAGCACTGAAGCTTTCTTT
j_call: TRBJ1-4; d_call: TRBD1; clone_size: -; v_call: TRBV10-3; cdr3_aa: CAISETDRENEKLFF; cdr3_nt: TGTGCCATCAGTGAGACGGACAGGGAGAATGAAAAACTGTTTTTT
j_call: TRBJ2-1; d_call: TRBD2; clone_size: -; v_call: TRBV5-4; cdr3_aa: CASSTPGTSGKSGFF; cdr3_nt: TGTGCCAGCAGCACACCCGGGACTAGCGGAAAATCGGGGTTCTTC
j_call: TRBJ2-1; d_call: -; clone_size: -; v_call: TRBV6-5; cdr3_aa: CASSMLSRSYNEQFF; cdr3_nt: TGTGCCAGCAGTATGCTTAGCCGTTCCTACAATGAGCAGTTCTTC
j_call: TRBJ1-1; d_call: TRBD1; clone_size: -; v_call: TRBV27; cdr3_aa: CASRVTTGRMGNTEAFF; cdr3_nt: TGTGCCAGCAGAGTAACGACAGGGAGGATGGGTAACACTGAAGCTTTCTTT
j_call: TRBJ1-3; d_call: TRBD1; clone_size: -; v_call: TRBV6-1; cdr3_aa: CASSEDPGQGANTIYF; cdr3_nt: TGTGCCAGCAGTGAAGACCCGGGACAGGGGGCGAACACCATATATTTT
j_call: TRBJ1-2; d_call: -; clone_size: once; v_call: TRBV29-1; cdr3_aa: CSVEVADKVHYGYTF; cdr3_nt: TGCAGCGTTGAAGTTGCAGACAAAGTCCACTATGGCTACACCTTC
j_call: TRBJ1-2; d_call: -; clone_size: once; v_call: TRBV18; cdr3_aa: CASSPTAGEGNYGYTF; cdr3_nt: TGTGCCAGCTCACCAACGGCAGGGGAGGGTAACTATGGCTACACCTTC
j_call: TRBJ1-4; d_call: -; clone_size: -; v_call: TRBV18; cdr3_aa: CASSPDRGEKLFF; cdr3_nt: TGTGCCAGCTCACCAGACCGAGGTGAAAAACTGTTTTTT
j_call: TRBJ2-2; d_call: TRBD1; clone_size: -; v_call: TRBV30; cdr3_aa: CAWLGQGSGELFF; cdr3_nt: TGTGCCTGGTTGGGACAGGGTTCCGGGGAGCTGTTTTTT
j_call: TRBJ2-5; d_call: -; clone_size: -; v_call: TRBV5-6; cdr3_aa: CASSLASETQYF; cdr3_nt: TGTGCCAGCAGCTTGGCCAGTGAGACCCAGTACTTC
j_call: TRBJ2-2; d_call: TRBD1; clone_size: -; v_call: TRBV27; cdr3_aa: CASSPPPTGNGELFF; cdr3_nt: TGTGCCAGCAGTCCTCCCCCGACAGGGAACGGGGAGCTGTTTTTT
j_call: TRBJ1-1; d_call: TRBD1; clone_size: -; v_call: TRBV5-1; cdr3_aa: CASSTGQGASTEAFF; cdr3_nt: TGCGCCAGCAGCACCGGACAGGGGGCGAGTACTGAAGCTTTCTTT
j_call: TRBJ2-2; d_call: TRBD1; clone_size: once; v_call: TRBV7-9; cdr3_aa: CASSLTQGLAAGELFF; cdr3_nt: TGTGCCAGCAGCTTAACACAGGGGTTGGCAGCCGGGGAGCTGTTTTTT
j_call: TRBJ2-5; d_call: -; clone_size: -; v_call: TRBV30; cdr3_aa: CAWSYFGGQETQYF; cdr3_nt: TGTGCCTGGAGCTATTTCGGGGGCCAAGAGACCCAGTACTTC
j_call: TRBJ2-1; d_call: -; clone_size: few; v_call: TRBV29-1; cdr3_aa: CSVARSGEQFF; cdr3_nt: TGCAGCGTTGCCCGATCCGGTGAGCAGTTCTTC
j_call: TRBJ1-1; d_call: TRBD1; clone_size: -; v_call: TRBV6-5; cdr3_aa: CASGTENTEAFF; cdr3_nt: TGTGCCAGCGGGACAGAGAACACTGAAGCTTTCTTT